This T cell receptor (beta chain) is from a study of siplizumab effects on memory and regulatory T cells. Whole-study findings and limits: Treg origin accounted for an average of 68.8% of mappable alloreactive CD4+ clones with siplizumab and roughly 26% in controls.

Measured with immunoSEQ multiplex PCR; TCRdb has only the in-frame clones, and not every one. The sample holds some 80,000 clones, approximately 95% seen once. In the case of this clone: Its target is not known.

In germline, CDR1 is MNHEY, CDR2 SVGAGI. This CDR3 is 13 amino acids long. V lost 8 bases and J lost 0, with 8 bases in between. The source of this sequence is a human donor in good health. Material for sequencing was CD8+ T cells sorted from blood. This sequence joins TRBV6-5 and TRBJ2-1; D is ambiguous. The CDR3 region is CASASSSYNEQFF. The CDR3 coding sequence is TGTGCCAGCGCATCGAGCTCCTACAATGAGCAGTTCTTC.